The 6 T cell receptor beta chains reported below all come from one sample, sequenced in a study of tumor-infiltrating lymphocytes in localized non-small cell lung cancer (dated by TCRdb to the early 2020s). The library was obtained by the immunoSEQ multiplex PCR assay. The source is immuneACCESS, and TCRdb retained only in-frame sequences with V and J called. Part of the clones is not carried over; for the studies checked, unresolved V genes explain less than half of this, and the remainder is unexplained. This sample gives approximately 12,000 clones in total; about 66% of them show up just once. About 10% of the sample is held by the ten biggest clonotypes. The sequenced material came from uninvolved lung tissue not adjacent to the tumor. Source of these receptors: a human donor with non-small cell lung cancer.

This clone was detected only a few times. V usage is TRBV30 and J usage is TRBJ1-2, with 7 bases matching TRBD1. J was trimmed by 7 bases and V by 4 bases; bases with no gene match: 6. Germline values: CDR1 GTSNPN, CDR2 SVGIG (reference sequence). The CDR3 runs to 12 residues. CDR3 protein: CAWTGGVSGYTF. CDR3 DNA: TGTGCCTGGACAGGGGGAGTGAGTGGCTACACCTTC.

The chain is built from TRBV7-9 and TRBJ1-2, with TRBD1 identical over 7 bases. J was trimmed by 8 bases and V by 5 bases; bases with no gene match: 8. This CDR3 comprises 13 residues. Germline V CDR1 and CDR2: SEHNR, FQNEAQ (reference sequence). CDR3 loop: CASSPDTGAGYTF. The CDR3 DNA reads TGTGCCAGCAGCCCGGACACAGGGGCGGGCTACACCTTC.

The rearrangement uses TRBV9 and TRBJ2-7, with TRBD1 matching over 7 bases. The CDR3 sequence is 14 residues long. Trimming cost V 4 bases and J 4 bases; bases outside gene matches: 8. CDR1 SGDLS and CDR2 YYNGEE come from the germline V gene. The CDR3 region has the DNA TGTGCCAGCAGCCCTAGACAGGGATGGTACGAGCAGTACTTC. Protein: CASSPRQGWYEQYF. Variable domain in full (rest from reference TRBV9 and TRBJ2-7): DSGVTQTPKHLITATGQRVTLRCSPRSGDLSVYWYQQSLDQGLQFLIQYYNGEERAKGNILERFSAQQFPDLHSELNLSSLELGDSALYFCASSPRQGWYEQYFGPGTRLTVT.

V is TRBV10-1 and J is TRBJ2-2, with a possible D match to TRBD2 (5 bases). Per germline, CDR1 WNHNN and CDR2 SYGVQD (reference sequence). Between the trimmed V and J ends, which lost 5 bases and 2 bases, there was a span of 9 bases. The CDR3 spans 14 residues. The CDR3 nucleotides read TGCGCCAGCAGTCCCAGCGGCAACACCGGGGAGCTGTTTTTT. This sequence encodes CASSPSGNTGELFF.

The chain is built from TRBV7-2 and TRBJ2-1; 8 bases align to TRBD1. The CDR3 is made up of 15 amino acids. The germline V gene has CDR1 SGHTA and CDR2 FQGNSA. The V gene end was trimmed by 3 bases and the J gene end by 2 bases; junction bases not matched to a gene: 3. In nucleotides, the CDR3 is TGTGCCAGCAGCTTCGACAGGGGAGCCTACAATGAGCAGTTCTTC. This sequence encodes CASSFDRGAYNEQFF. Filled out from reference TRBV7-2 and TRBJ2-1, the complete variable domain reads GAGVSQSPSNKVTEKGKDVELRCDPISGHTALYWYRQSLGQGLEFLIYFQGNSAPDKSGLPSDRFSAERTGGSVSTLTIQRTQQEDSAVYLCASSFDRGAYNEQFFGPGTRLTVL.

The chain combines TRBV30 with TRBJ2-1; D unclear. Germline V gene sequence: CDR1 GTSNPN, CDR2 SVGIG (reference sequence). Trimming removed 4 bases from V and 9 bases from J, with 13 bases in between. The CDR3 contains 12 residues. The CDR3 DNA reads TGTGCCTGGAACCCGGGTAAGGGTGAGCAGTTCTTC. It translates to CAWNPGKGEQFF.